This T cell receptor (beta chain) is from a study of blood T cell repertoires in COVID-19 (dated by TCRdb to between 2020 and 2021). Describing the broader study: Samples covering the acute and convalescent phases of COVID-19 were provided by collaborators in the United States, Italy and Spain. The material from the prospective study consisted of cDNA or gDNA derived from T cells, B-cell-depleted T cells, or PBMCs. The dataset comprised deeply sampled blood TCRbeta repertoires from subjects exposed to, actively infected with, or recovered from COVID-19. The repertoires were released in a freely available public database meant as a resource for research on the immune response to SARS-CoV-2. The samples were drawn from two sources: the first 160 participants of the ongoing ImmuneRACE study, and 950 to 1,500 subjects contributed by 6 global collaborators. A de-identified subject ID, COVID-19 status, age in years and sex were almost always included in the sample metadata. Where HLA class I and class II types were available, the types were taken from metadata supplied by the sample provider, not from assay-based typing.

Notes on this clone: Its specific antigen is unknown. Qualities for individual bases were not recorded, and no much larger clone is one base off.

Participants in the prospective study were enrolled through a virtual design, were aged about 18 to 100 years, and lived in roughly 24 United States geographic areas. In the prospective study, cohorts were assigned on the basis of participant-reported clinical history obtained from a screening survey and a study questionnaire. For ImmuneRACE Cohort 3, a participant was defined as recovered based on two consecutive negative NP/OP PCR tests, clearance by a healthcare professional, or resolution of symptoms. In the prospective study, mobile phlebotomists collected whole blood, serum and a nasopharyngeal or oropharyngeal swab from each participant. Additional blood draws and questionnaires over a 2-month period could optionally be provided by prospective study participants. Before DNA extraction, prospective study blood samples were shipped either frozen or at room temperature. The immunoSEQ Assay, a bias-controlled multiplex PCR, was used to amplify TCRbeta CDR3 regions from genomic DNA. As for the original processing: Nucleated cell counts per sample were estimated from amplification of reference gene primers within the assay. To quantify the absolute abundance of each unique TCRbeta CDR3 rearrangement, sequence reads were collapsed and filtered. Productive Simpson clonality was computed per sample as the square root of Simpson's diversity index over productive rearrangements. Imported from immuneACCESS, the table was reduced by TCRdb to in-frame sequences with V and J called. These copies leave out some clones; in studies compared against another copy, an unresolved V gene accounts for under half, and the cause of the remainder is not known. Clone size and the V and J calls come from that table; the DNA yielded D and trimming. The sample table holds 250,000 or so clones, of which roughly 83% were seen once. Clones ranked in the top ten supply approximately 2.1% of the sample.

Trimming costs V 0 bases and J 4 bases, and their ends lie 12 bases apart. The CDR3 holds 14 amino acids from the cysteine to the phenylalanine. Only the CDR3 DNA stays, 42 bases, in frame from base 1. CDR1 and CDR2 are read off the germline V gene (reference sequence) as GTSNPN and SVGIG. The investigation overall reported the following: The amount of clinical and demographic metadata varied by source and participant and was provided uncurated.

The TCR originated in a woman aged 45-65 years who had recovered from COVID-19. The rearrangement combines TRBV30 with TRBJ1-2; the D segment cannot be called with confidence. Material for sequencing was PBMCs or T cells enriched from blood (not recorded which). DNA sequence: TGTGCCTGGAGTGTCTCGGAGAATTTCTATGGCTACACCTTC. Translated, it reads CAWSVSENFYGYTF.